The text below deals with one TCR beta chain. Its antigen is unknown. These data originate in a study of cytomegalovirus exposure and HLA in healthy donors. Study-wide results and caveats: A likely sequencing artifact accounted for one observed cluster of highly shared sequence variants. Cytomegalovirus status was reportedly diagnosed by the classifier with high sensitivity and specificity.

Primers: 60 Vbeta forward and 13 Jbeta reverse. Produced via immunoSEQ multiplex PCR; TCRdb's table is partial and in-frame only. This listing includes approximately 110,000 clones. The germline CDR1 and CDR2 sequences are SGDLS and YYNGEE. The CDR3 runs to 15 residues. V was trimmed by 0 bases and J by 0 bases, leaving 7 bases between them. The V call is TRBV9, the J call TRBJ2-1; no firm D call. The sequence came from a man in his forties or fifties in good health and CMV-seronegative. Material: PBMCs. CDR3 nucleotide sequence: TGTGCCAGCAGCGTAGGTGCGAGCTCCTACAATGAGCAGTTCTTC. Its translation: CASSVGASSYNEQFF.